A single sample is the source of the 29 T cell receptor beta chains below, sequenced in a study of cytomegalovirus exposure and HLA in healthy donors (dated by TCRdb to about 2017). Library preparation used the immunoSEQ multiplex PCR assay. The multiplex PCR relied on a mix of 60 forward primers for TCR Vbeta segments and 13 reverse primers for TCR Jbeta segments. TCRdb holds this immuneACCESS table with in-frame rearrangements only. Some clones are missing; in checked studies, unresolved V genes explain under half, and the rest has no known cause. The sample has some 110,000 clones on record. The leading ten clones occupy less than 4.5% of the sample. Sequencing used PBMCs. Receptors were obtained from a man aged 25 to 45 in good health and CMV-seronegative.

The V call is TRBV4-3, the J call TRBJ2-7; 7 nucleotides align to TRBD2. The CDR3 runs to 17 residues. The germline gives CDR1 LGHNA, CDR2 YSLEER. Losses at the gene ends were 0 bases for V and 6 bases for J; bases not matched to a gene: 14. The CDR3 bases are TGCGCCAGCAGCCAAGATCCCGCGGGACTACCCCGCTGCGAGCAGTACTTC. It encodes CASSQDPAGLPRCEQYF.

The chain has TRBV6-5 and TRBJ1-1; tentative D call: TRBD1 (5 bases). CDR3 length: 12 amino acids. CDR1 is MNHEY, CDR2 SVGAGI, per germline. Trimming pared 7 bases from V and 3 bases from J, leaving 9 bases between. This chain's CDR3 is CASKQEYTEAFF. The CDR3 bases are TGTGCCAGCAAACAGGAGTACACTGAAGCTTTCTTT.

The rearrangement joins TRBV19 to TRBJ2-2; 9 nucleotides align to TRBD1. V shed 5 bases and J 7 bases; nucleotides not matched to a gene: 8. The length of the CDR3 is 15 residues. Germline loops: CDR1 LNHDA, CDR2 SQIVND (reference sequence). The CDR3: CASSAGTGLHGELFF. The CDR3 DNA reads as TGTGCCAGTAGTGCCGGGACAGGGTTGCACGGGGAGCTGTTTTTT.

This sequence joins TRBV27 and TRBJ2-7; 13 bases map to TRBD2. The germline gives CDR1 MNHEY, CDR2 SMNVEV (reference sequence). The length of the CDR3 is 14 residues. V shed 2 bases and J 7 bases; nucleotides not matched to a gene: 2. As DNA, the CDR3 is TGTGCCAGCAGTTTAATGGGACTAGCGGGAGAGCAGTACTTC. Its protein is CASSLMGLAGEQYF.

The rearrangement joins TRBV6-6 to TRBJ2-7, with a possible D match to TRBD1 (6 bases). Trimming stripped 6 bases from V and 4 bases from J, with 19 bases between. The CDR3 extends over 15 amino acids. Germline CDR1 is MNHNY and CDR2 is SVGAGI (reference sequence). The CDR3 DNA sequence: TGTGCCAGCAGCCCAAGACAGGAAGGGGGATACGAGCAGTACTTC. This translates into CASSPRQEGGYEQYF.

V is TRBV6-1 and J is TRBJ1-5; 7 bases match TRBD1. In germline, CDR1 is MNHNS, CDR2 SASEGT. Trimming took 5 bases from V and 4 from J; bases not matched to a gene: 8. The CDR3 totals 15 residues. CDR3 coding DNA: TGTGCCAGCAGTCCACCCGGGACAGCGAATCAGCCCCAGCATTTT. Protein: CASSPPGTANQPQHF.

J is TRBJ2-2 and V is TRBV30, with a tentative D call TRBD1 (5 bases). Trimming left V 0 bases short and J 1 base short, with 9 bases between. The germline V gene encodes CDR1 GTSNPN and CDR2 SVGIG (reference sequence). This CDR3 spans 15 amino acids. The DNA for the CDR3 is TGTGCCTGGAGTGTACGAAGGGGGAACACCGGGGAGCTGTTTTTT. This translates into CAWSVRRGNTGELFF.

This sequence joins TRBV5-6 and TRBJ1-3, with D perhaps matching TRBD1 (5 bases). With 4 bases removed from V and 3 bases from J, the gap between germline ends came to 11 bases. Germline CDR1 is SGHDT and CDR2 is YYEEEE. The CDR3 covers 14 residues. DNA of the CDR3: TGTGCCAGCAGCCGGACCGGGGGTGGAAACACCATATATTTT. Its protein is CASSRTGGGNTIYF.

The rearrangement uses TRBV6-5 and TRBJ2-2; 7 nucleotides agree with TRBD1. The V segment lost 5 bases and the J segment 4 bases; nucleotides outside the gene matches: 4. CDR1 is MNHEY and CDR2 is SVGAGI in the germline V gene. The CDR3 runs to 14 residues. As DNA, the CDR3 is TGTGCCAGCAGTAGGGGGCGATTCACCGGGGAGCTGTTTTTT. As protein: CASSRGRFTGELFF.

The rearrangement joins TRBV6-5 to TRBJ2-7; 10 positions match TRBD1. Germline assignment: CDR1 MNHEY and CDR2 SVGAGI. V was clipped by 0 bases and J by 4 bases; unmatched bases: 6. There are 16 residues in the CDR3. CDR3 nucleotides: TGTGCCAGCAGTTACTCAGGGGACAGGGGAGGTTACGAGCAGTACTTC. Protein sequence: CASSYSGDRGGYEQYF.

CDR3 sequence reads: CASSLLVGDTEAFF. CDR3 nucleotide sequence: TGCGCCAGCAGCTTGCTGGTAGGGGATACTGAAGCTTTCTTT. V is TRBV5-1 and J is TRBJ1-1; a possible D gene is TRBD1 (5 bases). Germline V gene lookup returns CDR1 SGHRS and CDR2 YFSETQ. The CDR3 spans 14 residues. Trimming left V 1 base short and J 5 bases short, with 12 bases between.

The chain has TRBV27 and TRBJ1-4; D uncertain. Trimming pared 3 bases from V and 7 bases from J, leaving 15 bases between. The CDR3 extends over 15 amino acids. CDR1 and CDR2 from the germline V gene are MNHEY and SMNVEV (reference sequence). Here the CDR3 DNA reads TGTGCCAGCAGTTTCACTACGCCGACGAGTGAAAAACTGTTTTTT. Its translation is CASSFTTPTSEKLFF.

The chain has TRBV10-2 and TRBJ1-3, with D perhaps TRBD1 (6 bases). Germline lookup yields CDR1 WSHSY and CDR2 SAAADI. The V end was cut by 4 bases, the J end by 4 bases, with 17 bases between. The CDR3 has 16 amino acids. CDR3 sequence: CASSGPAGVSGNTIYF. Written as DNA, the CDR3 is TGCGCCAGCAGTGGGCCCGCAGGGGTCTCAGGAAACACCATATATTTT.

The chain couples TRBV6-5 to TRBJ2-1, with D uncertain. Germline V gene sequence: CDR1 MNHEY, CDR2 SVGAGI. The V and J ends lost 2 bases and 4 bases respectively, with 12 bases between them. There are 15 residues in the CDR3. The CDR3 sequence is CASSYQASGYNEQFF. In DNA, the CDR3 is TGTGCCAGCAGTTACCAAGCTTCAGGTTACAATGAGCAGTTCTTC.

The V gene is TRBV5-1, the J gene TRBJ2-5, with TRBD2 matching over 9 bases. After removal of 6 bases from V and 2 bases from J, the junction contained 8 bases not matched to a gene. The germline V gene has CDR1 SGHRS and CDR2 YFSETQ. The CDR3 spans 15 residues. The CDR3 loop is CASTSSGEVQETQYF. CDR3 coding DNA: TGCGCCAGCACCTCTAGCGGGGAAGTGCAAGAGACCCAGTACTTC.

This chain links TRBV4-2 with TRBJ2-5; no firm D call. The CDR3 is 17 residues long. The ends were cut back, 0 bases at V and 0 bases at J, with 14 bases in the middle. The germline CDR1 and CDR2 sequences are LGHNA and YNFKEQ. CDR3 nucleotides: TGTGCCAGCAGCCAAGAAGGAGCCAGCTGGTACCAAGAGACCCAGTACTTC. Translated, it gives CASSQEGASWYQETQYF.

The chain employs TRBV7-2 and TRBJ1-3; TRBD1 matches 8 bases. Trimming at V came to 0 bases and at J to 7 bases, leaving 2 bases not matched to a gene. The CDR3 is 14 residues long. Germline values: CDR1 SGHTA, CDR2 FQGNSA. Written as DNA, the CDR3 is TGTGCCAGCAGCTTAGCGCAGGGGGCTAACACCATATATTTT. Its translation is CASSLAQGANTIYF.

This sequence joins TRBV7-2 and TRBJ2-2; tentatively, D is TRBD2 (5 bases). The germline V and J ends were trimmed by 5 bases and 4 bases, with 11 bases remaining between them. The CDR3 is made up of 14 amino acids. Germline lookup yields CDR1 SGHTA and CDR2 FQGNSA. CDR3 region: CASSPRGVTGELFF. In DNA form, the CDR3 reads TGTGCCAGCAGCCCCCGGGGTGTCACCGGGGAGCTGTTTTTT.

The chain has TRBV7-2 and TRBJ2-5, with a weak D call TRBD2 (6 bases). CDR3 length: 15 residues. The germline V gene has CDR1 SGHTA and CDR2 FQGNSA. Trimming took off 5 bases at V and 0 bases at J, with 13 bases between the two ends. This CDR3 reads CASSLGTQYQETQYF. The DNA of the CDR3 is TGTGCCAGCAGCCTCGGGACTCAGTACCAAGAGACCCAGTACTTC.

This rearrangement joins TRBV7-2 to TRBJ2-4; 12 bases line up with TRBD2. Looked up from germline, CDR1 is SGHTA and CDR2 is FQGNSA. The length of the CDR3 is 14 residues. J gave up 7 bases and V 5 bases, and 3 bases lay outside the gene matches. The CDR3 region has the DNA TGTGCCAGCAGCCCTCTAGCGGGGGGGAACATTCAGTACTTC. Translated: CASSPLAGGNIQYF.

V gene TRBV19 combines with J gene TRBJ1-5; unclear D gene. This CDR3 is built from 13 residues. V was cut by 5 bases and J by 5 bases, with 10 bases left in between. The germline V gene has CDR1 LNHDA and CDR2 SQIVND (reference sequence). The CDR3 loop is CASSPTSYQPQHF. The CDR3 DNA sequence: TGTGCCAGTAGTCCTACTTCGTATCAGCCCCAGCATTTT.

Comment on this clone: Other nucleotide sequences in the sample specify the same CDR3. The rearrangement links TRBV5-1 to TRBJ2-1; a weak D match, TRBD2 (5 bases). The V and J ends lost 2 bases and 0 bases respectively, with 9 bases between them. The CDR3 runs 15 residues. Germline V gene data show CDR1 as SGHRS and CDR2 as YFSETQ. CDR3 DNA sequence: TGCGCCAGCAGCTTACTAGGGAGCTCCTACAATGAGCAGTTCTTC. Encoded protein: CASSLLGSSYNEQFF.

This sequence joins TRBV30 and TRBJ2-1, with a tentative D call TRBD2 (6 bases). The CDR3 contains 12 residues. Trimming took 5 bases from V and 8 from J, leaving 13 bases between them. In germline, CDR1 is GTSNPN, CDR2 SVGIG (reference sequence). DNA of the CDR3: TGTGCCTGGGGGGAGGCGGTCGATGAGCAGTTCTTC. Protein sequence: CAWGEAVDEQFF.

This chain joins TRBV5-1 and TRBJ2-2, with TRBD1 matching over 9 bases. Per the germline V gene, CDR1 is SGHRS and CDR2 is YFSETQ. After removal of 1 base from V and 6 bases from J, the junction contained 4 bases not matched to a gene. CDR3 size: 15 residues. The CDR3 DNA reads TGCGCCAGCAGCTTGTGGACAGGGGATTCCGGGGAGCTGTTTTTT. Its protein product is CASSLWTGDSGELFF.

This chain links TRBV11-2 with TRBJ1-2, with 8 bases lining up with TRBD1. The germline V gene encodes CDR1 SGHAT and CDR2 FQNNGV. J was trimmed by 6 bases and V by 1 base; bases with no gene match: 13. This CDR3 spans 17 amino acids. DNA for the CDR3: TGTGCCAGCAGCTTAGGAGGGCAGGGGGCCCGAGGCGATGGCTACACCTTC. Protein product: CASSLGGQGARGDGYTF.

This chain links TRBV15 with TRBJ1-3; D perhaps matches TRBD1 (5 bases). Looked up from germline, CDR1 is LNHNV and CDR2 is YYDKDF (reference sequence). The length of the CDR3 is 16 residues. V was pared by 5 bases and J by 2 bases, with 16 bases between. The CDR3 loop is CATSGRNWGAGNTIYF. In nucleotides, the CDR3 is TGTGCCACCAGCGGACGGAATTGGGGGGCTGGAAACACCATATATTTT.

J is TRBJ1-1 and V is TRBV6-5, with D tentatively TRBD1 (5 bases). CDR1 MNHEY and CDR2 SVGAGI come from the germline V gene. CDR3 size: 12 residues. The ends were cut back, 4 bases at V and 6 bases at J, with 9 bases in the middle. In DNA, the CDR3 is TGTGCCAGCAGTTCTCCAGGGCCTGAAGCTTTCTTT. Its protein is CASSSPGPEAFF.

CDR3 sequence (DNA): TGTGCCAGCAGTGCCTGGGACAGGGGCACAGATACGCAGTATTTT. It translates to CASSAWDRGTDTQYF. The rearrangement uses TRBV25-1 and TRBJ2-3, with 9 positions matching TRBD1. The ends lost 4 bases at V and 1 base at J; junction bases unmatched: 3. The V gene's germline CDR1 is MGHDK and CDR2 SYGVNS. The CDR3 spans 15 residues.

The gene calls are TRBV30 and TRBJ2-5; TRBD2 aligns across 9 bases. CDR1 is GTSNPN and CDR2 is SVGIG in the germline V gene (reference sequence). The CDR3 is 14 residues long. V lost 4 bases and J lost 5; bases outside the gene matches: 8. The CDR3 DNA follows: TGTGCCTGGAAGGCGGGGGGGCGAGGGGAGACCCAGTACTTC. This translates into CAWKAGGRGETQYF. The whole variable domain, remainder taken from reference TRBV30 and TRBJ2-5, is SQTIHQWPATLVQPVGSPLSLECTVEGTSNPNLYWYRQAAGRGLQLLFYSVGIGQISSEVPQNLSASRPQDRQFILSSKKLLLSDSGFYLCAWKAGGRGETQYFGPGTRLLVL.